This T cell receptor beta chain emerged from a study of blood T cell repertoires in COVID-19. Study summary: In each case, the material was cDNA or gDNA derived from T cells, B-cell-depleted T cells, or PBMCs.

What the recovered Cohort 3 donors had was two negative PCRs, clearance, or symptom resolution. Germline values: CDR1 SGHDN, CDR2 FVKESK. Losses at the gene ends were 2 bases for V and 3 bases for J; bases not matched to a gene: 10. This CDR3 has 20 amino acids. Original processing notes: Amplifying reference gene primers gave estimates of nucleated cell counts. Sequencing used immunoSEQ multiplex PCR; TCRdb keeps in-frame clones, though not all of them. V, J and clone size were drawn from that table, and D and trimming were deduced from the DNA. The sample has roughly 400,000 clones, 87% seen once. V usage is TRBV14 and J usage is TRBJ2-1; 16 positions match TRBD2. The source material was PBMCs or T cells enriched from blood (not recorded which). The clonotype originates from a woman aged 50 to 60 who had recovered from COVID-19. CDR3 sequence (DNA): TGTGCCAGCAGCCAATTTCACTCCGGGACTAGCGGGGGGGACTACAATGAGCAGTTCTTC. Amino acids: CASSQFHSGTSGGDYNEQFF.